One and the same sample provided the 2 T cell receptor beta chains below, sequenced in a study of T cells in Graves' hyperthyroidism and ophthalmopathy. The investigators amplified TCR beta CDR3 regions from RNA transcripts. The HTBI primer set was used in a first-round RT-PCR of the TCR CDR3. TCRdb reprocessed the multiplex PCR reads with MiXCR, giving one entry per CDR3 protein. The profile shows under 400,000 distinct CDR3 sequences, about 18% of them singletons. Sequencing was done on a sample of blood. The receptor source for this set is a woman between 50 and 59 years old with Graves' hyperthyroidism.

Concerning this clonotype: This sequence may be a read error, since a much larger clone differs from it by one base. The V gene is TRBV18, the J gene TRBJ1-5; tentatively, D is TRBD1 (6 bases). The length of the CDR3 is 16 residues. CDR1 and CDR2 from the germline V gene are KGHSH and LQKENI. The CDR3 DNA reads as TGTGCCAGCTCACCGAGACAGGAATATAGCGATCAGCCCCAGCATTTT. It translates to CASSPRQEYSDQPQHF.

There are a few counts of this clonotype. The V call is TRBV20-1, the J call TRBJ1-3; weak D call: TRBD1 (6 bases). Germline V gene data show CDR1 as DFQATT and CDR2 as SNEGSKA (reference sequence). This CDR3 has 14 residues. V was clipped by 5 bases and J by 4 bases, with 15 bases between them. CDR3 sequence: CSASPGELGNTIYF. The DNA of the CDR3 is TGCAGTGCTTCTCCAGGGGAGTTGGGAAACACCATATATTTT.